This entry concerns a single T cell receptor beta chain. In this sample, this clonotype turned up a few times. Its antigen is unknown. No base-level quality is on record; no much larger clone is a single base apart. These data originate in a study of T cells in Graves' hyperthyroidism and ophthalmopathy (dated by TCRdb to between 2018 and 2020). Study-level background: Peripheral blood was collected at initial diagnosis, before any treatment. A discovery cohort of roughly 100 patients, 43 with Graves' ophthalmopathy and approximately 57 with stable Graves' hyperthyroidism, was used to find distinguishing TCR V-J signatures. Prospective prediction of ophthalmopathy was tested in an independent validation cohort consisting of 18 hyperthyroidism patients and 15 to 17 patients who later progressed to ophthalmopathy. The roughly 90 discovery patients were divided at random into training and test sets in a 7:3 ratio. In six Graves' hyperthyroidism patients, the study also compared T-cell repertoires from thyroid tissue with T-cell repertoires from blood. After sampling, hyperthyroidism patients received methimazole starting at 30 mg daily, and ophthalmopathy patients received high-dose intravenous methylprednisolone. The paper describes TCR Vbeta CDR3 sequencing of 140 or so peripheral blood samples, made up of 43 ophthalmopathy patients, 70 to 80 hyperthyroidism patients and 17 progressor patients. The study at large found these results: Sample size was not statistically predetermined, and investigators were not blinded to group allocation. In validation, progression to ophthalmopathy was predicted by the model with roughly 71% sensitivity and 72% to 85% specificity, a median of approximately 7.1 months before onset. Most expanded thyroid clonotypes (frequency above 0.001) were also found in blood, which suggests that blood repertoires may mirror thyroid immune responses. A model built on a 13 V-J signature distinguished ophthalmopathy from stable hyperthyroidism, reaching 85% to 90% sensitivity and about 81% specificity in cross-validation and 80%/75% in testing.

Amplification of TCR beta CDR3 regions was carried out from RNA transcripts. For the first round of RT-PCR on the TCR CDR3, the HTBI primer set was used together with the Qiagen OneStep RT-PCR kit. Libraries were constructed in a second round of multiplex PCR, after which size selection and purification were carried out. Paired-end sequencing of the libraries was performed with 100 bp reads on an Illumina HiSeq2000. In the paper's pipeline: SOAPnuke was used to process the raw data, removing reads that contained adapters or uncalled bases, had a mean Phred below 15, or lacked an exact match to the constant primer or identifier. High-quality paired reads were merged with COPE v1.2.5, and unique nucleotide sequences were defined as clonotypes. Clonotypes were aligned to IMGT TRBV, TRBD and TRBJ reference segments using MiTCR v1.1. Only V-J combinations with frequency above 0.0001, covering about 99% of repertoires, were analysed. The TCS score was defined as F50 (clonal expansion) divided by E x V (chaos), with BLOSUM62-based TCRdist calculated between CDR3 peptides within each V-J. Welch's t-statistics and random forest reduced around 510 V-J features to 13, which were used in a naive Bayes classifier (R e1071). The public sequencing data were trimmed at Q25 with fastp and processed into clonotypes with MiXCR by TCRdb, which kept only in-frame beta chains. Each entry is one CDR3 protein sequence, shown with its most common DNA and genes. The V and J calls here are based on TCRdb, not the publication. The sample table contains over 500,000 distinct CDR3 sequences; only one count was recorded for 17% of them. The ten largest clones represent roughly a sixth of the sample.

CDR1 and CDR2 were assigned from the germline V gene as MDHEN and SYDVKM. From the cysteine up to the phenylalanine, the CDR3 has a length of 15 residues. This entry keeps only the CDR3 DNA: 45 bases, framed from base 1. V has 7 bases trimmed and J has 3 bases trimmed; junction bases matching no gene number 8. Ophthalmopathy patients had moderately to severely active disease, with a Clinical Activity Score of 3 or more, a NOSPECS grade of 4 or more, and a disease duration of less than 3 months. The study excluded patients with uncontrolled infections, other autoimmune diseases, pregnancy or lactation. Diagnoses were based on clinical symptoms, serum thyroxine and TRAb, thyroid ultrasound and orbital computed tomography. PBMCs were isolated from around 10 ml of fresh peripheral blood by Ficoll-Paque density gradient centrifugation. Total RNA was extracted with Trizol reagent, and quality was checked on an Agilent 2100 Bioanalyzer.

Sequencing input: blood. The chain joins TRBV28 to TRBJ1-5; 8 junctional bases match TRBD1. The source is a woman younger than 35 with Graves' ophthalmopathy. The CDR3 region: CASNYQGALNQPQHF. The nucleotide sequence reads as follows: TGTGCCAGCAACTACCAGGGGGCTCTCAATCAGCCCCAGCATTTT.